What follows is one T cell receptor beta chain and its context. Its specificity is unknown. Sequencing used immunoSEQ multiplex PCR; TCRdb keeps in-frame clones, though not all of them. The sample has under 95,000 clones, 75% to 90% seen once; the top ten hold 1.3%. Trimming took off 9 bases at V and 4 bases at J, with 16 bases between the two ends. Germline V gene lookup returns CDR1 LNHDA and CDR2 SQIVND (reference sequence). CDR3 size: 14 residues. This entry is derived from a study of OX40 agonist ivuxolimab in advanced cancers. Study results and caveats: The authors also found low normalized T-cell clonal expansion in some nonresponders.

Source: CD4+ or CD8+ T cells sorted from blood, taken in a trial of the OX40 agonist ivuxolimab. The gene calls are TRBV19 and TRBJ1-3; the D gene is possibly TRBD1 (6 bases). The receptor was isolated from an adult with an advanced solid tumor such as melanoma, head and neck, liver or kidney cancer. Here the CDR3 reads CASTAGAGGNTIYF. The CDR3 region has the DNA TGTGCCAGCACGGCGGGGGCTGGAGGAAACACCATATATTTT.